Shown below are 10 T cell receptor beta chains from a single sample sequenced in a study of T cell responses to AZD1222 COVID-19 vaccine. Repertoires were generated with immunoSEQ multiplex PCR, while TCRdb's copy carries only in-frame clones and drops some. The sample holds 150,000 or so clones; 80% to 90% are singletons and the top ten take 5% to 5.5%. This specimen consisted of peripheral blood, obtained on day 0 of AZD1222 vaccination. Receptors originate from an adult in good health.

The table lists this clone with a few counts. The CDR3 spells CASSPGAGVGNTIYF. In DNA, the CDR3 is TGTGCCAGCAGCCCCGGAGCAGGGGTGGGAAACACCATATATTTT. This chain uses TRBV5-4 with TRBJ1-3, with D possibly matching TRBD1 (6 bases). Germline V gene data show CDR1 as SGHNT and CDR2 as YYREEE (reference sequence). The CDR3 extends over 15 amino acids. The V gene lost 4 bases and the J gene lost 4 bases, with 15 bases spanning the gap.

This chain uses TRBV12-3 or TRBV12-4 with TRBJ2-7, with D tentatively TRBD2 (5 bases). The ends were cut back, 4 bases at V and 7 bases at J, with 14 bases in the middle. The CDR3 is made up of 13 amino acids. CDR3 sequence reads: CASSSMPSGEQYF. For the CDR3, the DNA is TGTGCCAGCAGTTCCATGCCCAGCGGAGAGCAGTACTTC.

V gene TRBV12-3 or TRBV12-4 combines with J gene TRBJ1-5; tentatively, D is TRBD1 (5 bases). The ends were cut back, 7 bases at V and 7 bases at J, with 14 bases in the middle. The CDR3 totals 13 residues. The CDR3 DNA reads TGTGCCAGCACCGATTTTAGGGACCAGCCCCAGCATTTT. Protein: CASTDFRDQPQHF.

The CDR3 nucleotides are TGTGCCAGCAGCCAAGCATCACGGAACCCGATTTTCACCTTC. It encodes CASSQASRNPIFTF. The chain links TRBV3-1 (or the pseudogene TRBV3-2) to TRBJ1-2; D not resolved. CDR1 and CDR2 from the germline V gene are LGHDT and YNNKEL (reference sequence). The V and J ends lost 1 base and 13 bases respectively, with 19 bases between them. There are 14 residues in the CDR3.

J is TRBJ1-6 and V is TRBV7-2; D call uncertain. CDR3 length: 15 residues. Germline-derived CDR1 and CDR2 are SGHTA and FQGNSA. V dropped 5 bases and J dropped 0 bases, with 8 bases sitting between them. The CDR3 loop reads CASSTSDSYNSPLHF. The DNA for the CDR3 is TGTGCCAGCAGCACCTCAGACTCCTATAATTCACCCCTCCACTTT. Looking up the rest from reference TRBV7-2 and TRBJ1-6 gives the full variable domain: GAGVSQSPSNKVTEKGKDVELRCDPISGHTALYWYRQSLGQGLEFLIYFQGNSAPDKSGLPSDRFSAERTGGSVSTLTIQRTQQEDSAVYLCASSTSDSYNSPLHFGNGTRLTVT.

V is TRBV9 and J is TRBJ1-6, with TRBD1 identical over 9 bases. CDR1 and CDR2 (germline): SGDLS, YYNGEE. The CDR3 loop spans 15 amino acids. Trimming removed 2 bases from V and 7 bases from J; junction bases left unmatched: 4. The CDR3 nucleotides are TGTGCCAGCAGCGTCCGGACAGGGGTGAATTCACCCCTCCACTTT. Its translation is CASSVRTGVNSPLHF.

The chain joins TRBV9 to TRBJ1-3; D is unresolved. Trimming pared 3 bases from V and 7 bases from J, leaving 5 bases between. Germline CDR1 is SGDLS and CDR2 is YYNGEE. This CDR3 comprises 11 residues. CDR3 sequence: CASSADNTIYF. CDR3 nucleotides: TGTGCCAGCAGCGCAGACAACACCATATATTTT.

The J gene is TRBJ1-3, the V gene TRBV27; TRBD1 might be the D (6 bases). The V gene's germline CDR1 is MNHEY and CDR2 SMNVEV (reference sequence). The CDR3 consists of 13 residues. Trimming cost V 6 bases and J 7 bases, with 13 bases left between them. The CDR3 loop reads CASRPGQTNTIYF. Here the CDR3 DNA reads TGTGCCAGCAGGCCAGGACAGACTAACACCATATATTTT.

This chain connects TRBV6-2 or TRBV6-3 to TRBJ1-5; D not resolved. Germline CDR1 reads MNHEY; CDR2 reads SVGEGT. The CDR3 is made up of 17 amino acids. Deletions cut 0 bases from V and 1 base from J, with 13 bases between. The CDR3 DNA sequence: TGTGCCAGCAGTTACTCGAATCGGGGAGGCAGCAATCAGCCCCAGCATTTT. Translated: CASSYSNRGGSNQPQHF.

V usage is TRBV11-2 and J usage is TRBJ2-1; 12 positions match TRBD2. Germline assignment: CDR1 SGHAT and CDR2 FQNNGV. The CDR3 totals 16 residues. V shed 5 bases, J shed 5 bases, and the junction held 7 bases outside the gene matches. CDR3 sequence reads: CASSPRTSGTNNEQFF. In DNA form, the CDR3 reads TGTGCCAGCAGCCCCCGGACTAGCGGGACCAACAATGAGCAGTTCTTC.